The entry below gives a single T cell receptor beta chain sequence along with its context. Its specificity is not known. This sample is drawn from a study of T cell repertoires in cytomegalovirus infection. In the study overall: Well-studied HLA-B-restricted CMV epitopes were used in the study alongside recently identified HLA-C-restricted ones. Public TCR beta signatures were indicative of both CMV infection and a matching HLA type. Overall study findings and caveats: There were HLA-C-restricted CMV-specific TCR beta clonotypes dominating the ex vivo response. Adding up the frequency of public TCR beta families identified people who carried CMV plus the relevant HLA.

Trimming at V came to 4 bases and at J to 5 bases, leaving 8 bases not matched to a gene. Germline lookup yields CDR1 SGHDT and CDR2 YYEEEE. There are 15 residues in the CDR3. TCRdb processed the reads anew with MiXCR; each CDR3 protein has one entry. The sample has around 360,000 distinct CDR3 sequences, about 35% seen once. The chain combines TRBV5-6 with TRBJ2-3; 9 bases fit TRBD1. Sample: cultured PBMCs, taken from culture after CMV antigen stimulation. This receptor was identified in a human donor in good health (CMV status not recorded). Some clones in this sample may be carry-over from other donors' samples. CDR3: CASSPATGGGDTQYF. The CDR3 bases are TGTGCCAGCAGCCCAGCCACAGGGGGCGGAGATACGCAGTATTTT. The whole variable domain, filled in from reference TRBV5-6 and TRBJ2-3, reads DAGVTQSPTHLIKTRGQQVTLRCSPKSGHDTVSWYQQALGQGPQFIFQYYEEEERQRGNFPDRFSGHQFPNYSSELNVNALLLGDSALYLCASSPATGGGDTQYFGPGTRLTVL.